The 2 T cell receptor beta chains below all came from one sample that was sequenced in a study of blood T cell repertoires in COVID-19. The data were produced by immunoSEQ multiplex PCR, yet TCRdb's version contains in-frame clones alone and is incomplete. The sample comprises 120,000 or so clones, over 55% of which are singletons, and 2% to 2.5% rests with the top ten. The sequenced material came from peripheral blood. Source of these receptors: a woman in her 70s with acute or convalescent COVID-19.

V usage is TRBV25-1 and J usage is TRBJ1-3; the D is unclear. Germline V lookup: CDR1 MGHDK, CDR2 SYGVNS. Trimming left V 8 bases short and J 2 bases short, with 13 bases between. The CDR3 covers 14 residues. The CDR3 loop is CASSGLFAGNTIYF. CDR3 bases: TGTGCCAGCTCTGGACTATTCGCTGGAAACACCATATATTTT. Together with reference TRBV25-1 and TRBJ1-3, the CDR3 gives the full variable domain: EADIYQTPRYLVIGTGKKITLECSQTMGHDKMYWYQQDPGMELHLIHYSYGVNSTEKGDLSSESTVSRIRTEHFPLTLESARPSHTSQYLCASSGLFAGNTIYFGEGSWLTVV.

The chain combines TRBV5-8 with TRBJ2-7; 12 bases line up with TRBD1. V was pared by 4 bases and J by 6 bases, with 8 bases of the junction left unmatched. The CDR3 runs 15 residues. CDR1 and CDR2 (germline): SGHTS, YDEGEE. In nucleotides, the CDR3 is TGTGCCAGCAGCCCCGGGACAGGGGGCCCGGGCGAGCAGTACTTC. Translated: CASSPGTGGPGEQYF.